The clone carrying this T cell receptor (beta chain) was seen a single time. As yet, its antigen is unknown. The CDR3 totals 14 residues. Germline CDR1 DFQATT, CDR2 SNEGSKA (reference sequence). The entry originates in a study of regulatory T cells in long-lasting Graves disease. Time point: persistent/refractory GD, antithyroid drugs over 5 years with positive TRAb. There was RNA extracted from PBMCs, and the TCR library was made from it. Regarding the study as a whole: TCR diversity was lower in persistent than newly diagnosed Graves' disease. Shared public clonotypes totalled 2,500 to 3,500 in persistent patients, compared with about 970 in new patients.

Arm-PCR of CDR3 regions with iRepertoire HTBI primers generated TCR beta libraries. MiXCR, applied by TCRdb to the multiplex PCR reads, yields one record per CDR3 protein. The data show around 400,000 distinct CDR3 sequences, around 22% seen once. This sequence was found in a female donor with Graves disease. The sample was peripheral blood mononuclear cells (PBMCs), taken when the disease was refractory, from a patient treated with antithyroid drugs. The chain combines TRBV20-1 with TRBJ2-7, with TRBD2 matching over 13 bases. The CDR3 sequence: CIGSGTSGTGEQYF. The CDR3 coding sequence is TGCATCGGATCAGGGACTAGCGGGACTGGCGAGCAGTACTTC.